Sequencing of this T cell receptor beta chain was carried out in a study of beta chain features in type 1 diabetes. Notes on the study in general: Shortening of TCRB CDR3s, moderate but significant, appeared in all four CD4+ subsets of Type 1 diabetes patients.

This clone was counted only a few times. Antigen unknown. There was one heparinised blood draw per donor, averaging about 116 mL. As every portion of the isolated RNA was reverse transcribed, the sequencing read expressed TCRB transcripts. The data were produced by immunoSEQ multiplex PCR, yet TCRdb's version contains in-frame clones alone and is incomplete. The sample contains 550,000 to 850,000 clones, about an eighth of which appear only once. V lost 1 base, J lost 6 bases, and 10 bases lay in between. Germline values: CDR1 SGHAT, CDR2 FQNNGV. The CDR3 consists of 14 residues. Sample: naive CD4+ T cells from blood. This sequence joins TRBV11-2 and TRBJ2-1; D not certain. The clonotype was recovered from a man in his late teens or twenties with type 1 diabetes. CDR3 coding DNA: TGTGCCAGCAGCTTAGGCCAGGTCAGCAATGAGCAGTTCTTC. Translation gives CASSLGQVSNEQFF.